This T cell receptor (beta chain) was documented in a study of cytomegalovirus exposure and HLA in healthy donors. Looking at the study overall: Membership in the Caucasian-associated ancestry cluster was found for about 80% of about 430 genotyped donors.

The CDR3 runs to 15 residues. Trimming removed 0 bases from V and 0 bases from J, with 9 bases in between. The V gene's germline CDR1 is ENHRY and CDR2 SYGVKD. Turning to this clone: Its antigen remains unknown.

The PCR had 60 Vbeta and 13 Jbeta primers. Produced via immunoSEQ multiplex PCR; TCRdb's table is partial and in-frame only. The sample contains 130,000 or so clones, less than 85% of which appear only once. Regarding the study as a whole: The authors reported that TCR beta sequences could predict HLA-A and HLA-B alleles. These predictions were accurate for most subjects in the first cohort.

The gene calls are TRBV10-3 and TRBJ2-7; D is undetermined. The sequencing sample was made of PBMCs. The clonotype was recovered from a middle-aged man in good health and CMV-seronegative. CDR3 amino acids: CAISESGGSSYEQYF. CDR3 in DNA: TGTGCCATCAGTGAGTCTGGCGGAAGCTCCTACGAGCAGTACTTC.